This record concerns one T cell receptor beta chain sequence. Per the authors' pipeline: Amplification with reference gene primers provided the estimates of nucleated cell counts. The repertoire was sequenced with immunoSEQ multiplex PCR; TCRdb's copy has only in-frame clones and lacks some. That table supplies the V and J calls and clone size; D and trimming were determined from the DNA. This sample yields about 120,000 clones, of which 90% are seen a single time; roughly 3.7% belongs to the top ten. The CDR3 covers 17 residues. The germline V gene has CDR1 SGHAT and CDR2 FQNNGV. J was trimmed by 9 bases and V by 1 base; bases with no gene match: 12. This record comes from a study of blood T cell repertoires in COVID-19.

The receptor was isolated from a man aged 50 or older with active COVID-19. Sequencing was performed on peripheral blood. V usage is TRBV11-2 and J usage is TRBJ2-1, with 10 nucleotides matching TRBD2. The CDR3 spells CASSLANFRLAGVEQFF. The CDR3 region has the DNA TGTGCCAGCAGCTTAGCAAATTTCCGGCTAGCGGGGGTTGAGCAGTTCTTC.